This T cell receptor (beta chain) was profiled in a study of technical replicates of blood from several donors. This clone has just one count. Trimming cost V 7 bases and J 7 bases; bases outside gene matches: 14. The CDR3 covers 15 residues. In germline, CDR1 is SNHLY, CDR2 FYNNEI. Measured with immunoSEQ multiplex PCR; TCRdb has only the in-frame clones, and not every one. The table has over 80,000 clones, about 96% seen once; the top ten hold about 0.39%. Specimen: T cells isolated from PBMCs. The chain has TRBV2 and TRBJ2-7, with TRBD2 matching over 9 bases. The source is a human donor in good health. The CDR3 spells CASTLAGLLRGEQYF. CDR3 nucleotide sequence: TGTGCCAGCACTCTAGCGGGACTACTCCGGGGGGAGCAGTACTTC.